One and the same sample provided the 23 T cell receptor beta chains below, sequenced in a study of blood T cell repertoires in COVID-19. Using immunoSEQ multiplex PCR, the repertoire was profiled, and TCRdb retains in-frame clones only, with some absent. The sample yields approximately 69,000 clones, around 79% seen once. The sample was peripheral blood. These receptors were taken from a man aged 55 to 70 with acute or convalescent COVID-19.

The chain combines TRBV6-4 with TRBJ1-1, with D tentatively TRBD1 (6 bases). This CDR3 has 15 residues. Germline CDR1 is MRHNA and CDR2 is SNTAGT. V lost 3 bases, J lost 5 bases, and 16 bases lay in between. Here the CDR3 reads CASSESRDTPTEAFF. In DNA form, the CDR3 reads TGTGCCAGCAGTGAGTCCCGGGACACCCCTACTGAAGCTTTCTTT.

About this clone: This CDR3 is also generated by other DNA sequences in the sample. This chain links TRBV5-1 with TRBJ2-5, with D hard to call. This CDR3 contains 12 residues. Trimming shortened V by 0 bases and J by 4 bases, and 4 bases separated the two germline ends. Germline V gene data show CDR1 as SGHRS and CDR2 as YFSETQ. In DNA, the CDR3 is TGCGCCAGCAGCTTGGCGGGAGAGACCCAGTACTTC. Its translation: CASSLAGETQYF.

The chain carries TRBV4-2 and TRBJ1-2; D not certain. The CDR3 totals 14 residues. V was shortened by 0 bases and J by 5 bases, with 10 bases between the two germline ends. Germline-derived CDR1 and CDR2 are LGHNA and YNFKEQ. DNA of the CDR3: TGTGCCAGCAGCCAAGAGGTAGGAGCGTATGGCTACACCTTC. It is translated as CASSQEVGAYGYTF.

The CDR3, as DNA: TGTGCCTGGAGTCCACTCGTAGATACGCAGTATTTT. Translation: CAWSPLVDTQYF. The chain is built from TRBV30 and TRBJ2-3; D remains unclear. V lost 2 bases and J 5 bases, leaving 8 bases between the germline ends. The V gene's germline CDR1 is GTSNPN and CDR2 SVGIG (reference sequence). This CDR3 region has 12 residues.

This clone came up a few times. The chain couples TRBV5-7 to TRBJ1-5, with 10 nucleotides matching TRBD1. TRBV5-7 is identified as an open reading frame with a role that is uncertain. The CDR3 consists of 17 residues. V gave up 4 bases and J gave up 0 bases; unmatched junction bases: 7. The CDR3 loop reads CASSHRQGANSNQPQHF. In DNA, the CDR3 is TGTGCCAGCAGCCATAGACAGGGGGCGAATAGCAATCAGCCCCAGCATTTT.

The chain recombines TRBV5-1 with TRBJ2-3, with a tentative D call TRBD1 (6 bases). This CDR3 contains 15 residues. CDR1 is SGHRS and CDR2 is YFSETQ in the germline V gene. V was pared by 2 bases and J by 1 base, with 11 bases between. CDR3 in DNA: TGCGCCAGCAGCTTTACAGGGATCGGCACAGATACGCAGTATTTT. This translates into CASSFTGIGTDTQYF.

A word on this clone: Other DNA sequences in the same sample also yield this CDR3. This sequence joins TRBV4-1 and TRBJ2-1, with 8 positions matching TRBD2. Per germline, CDR1 MGHRA and CDR2 YSYEKL. The CDR3 loop spans 14 amino acids. V lost 1 base and J lost 6; bases outside the gene matches: 2. CDR3 coding DNA: TGCGCCAGCAGCCAAGGTGCGGGAGGCAATGAGCAGTTCTTC. Protein product: CASSQGAGGNEQFF.

In regard to this clone: This sample also contains other DNA sequences that code for the same CDR3. The V call is TRBV7-9, the J call TRBJ1-2; D ambiguous. Deletions cut 1 base from V and 2 bases from J, with 8 bases between. This CDR3 is 14 amino acids long. Germline V lookup: CDR1 SEHNR, CDR2 FQNEAQ (reference sequence). The CDR3 region is CASSLGTANYGYTF. CDR3 coding DNA: TGTGCCAGCAGCTTAGGCACAGCAAACTATGGCTACACCTTC.

This chain connects TRBV19 to TRBJ2-3, with 7 bases that match TRBD2. Looked up from germline, CDR1 is LNHDA and CDR2 is SQIVND (reference sequence). V lost 5 bases and J lost 6; bases outside the gene matches: 11. The CDR3 covers 15 residues. This chain's CDR3 is CASSLREGPGDTQYF. CDR3 nucleotides: TGTGCCAGTAGTTTGAGGGAGGGCCCCGGGGATACGCAGTATTTT.

This chain uses TRBV7-2 with TRBJ1-1, with D possibly being TRBD1 (6 bases). CDR3 length equals 15 residues. V was clipped by 4 bases and J by 11 bases, with 23 bases between them. Germline values: CDR1 SGHTA, CDR2 FQGNSA. CDR3 region: CASSSPTGRGLGAFF. The CDR3, as DNA: TGTGCCAGCAGCTCACCTACAGGGCGGGGGCTTGGGGCTTTCTTT.

This sequence joins TRBV7-7 and TRBJ2-2, with D perhaps TRBD1 (6 bases). V shed 5 bases and J shed 6 bases, with 10 bases lying between them. This CDR3 contains 13 residues. Germline CDR1 SSHAT, CDR2 FNYEAQ (reference sequence). For the CDR3, the DNA is TGTGCCAGCAGCGCAGGGGTAGCCGGGGAGCTGTTTTTT. It is translated as CASSAGVAGELFF.

V gene TRBV19 combines with J gene TRBJ1-1, with D possibly TRBD1 on 5 matching bases. V lost 10 bases and J 0 bases, leaving 12 bases between the germline ends. The V gene's germline CDR1 is LNHDA and CDR2 SQIVND (reference sequence). The CDR3 extends over 13 amino acids. In nucleotides, the CDR3 is TGTGCCATATCGGGGGAAATGAACACTGAAGCTTTCTTT. It is translated as CAISGEMNTEAFF.

The V and J genes are TRBV1 and TRBJ2-1; TRBD2, as called in the table, went unchecked against the DNA. TRBV1 represents a pseudogene. This CDR3 region has 18 residues. The DNA of the CDR3 is TGCACCAGCAGCCGCGGGACTAGCGGGGGGGAATCCTACAATGAGCAGTTCTTC. This gives the protein CTSSRGTSGGESYNEQFF.

The rearrangement joins TRBV6-4 to TRBJ2-3, with D possibly being TRBD2 (6 bases). Germline V lookup: CDR1 MRHNA, CDR2 SNTAGT. This CDR3 region has 14 residues. V shed 4 bases and J shed 1 base, with 9 bases lying between them. The CDR3 DNA reads as TGTGCCAGCAGTGTGACGGGAGGCACAGATACGCAGTATTTT. The encoded protein is CASSVTGGTDTQYF.

The V and J genes are TRBV21-1 and TRBJ2-7; the table's D call of TRBD1 was not tested on the DNA. TRBV21-1 is given as a pseudogene. The CDR3 sequence is 18 residues long. For the CDR3, the DNA is TGTGCCAGCAGCAAACGGGCTGTTCAGGGGGCAGGCTCCTACGAGCAGTACGTC. It specifies CASSKRAVQGAGSYEQYV.

The J gene is TRBJ1-2, the V gene TRBV21-1; TRBD1, the D gene given by the table, was not confirmed from the DNA. TRBV21-1 counts as a pseudogene. This CDR3 is 19 amino acids long. The CDR3 region has the DNA TGTGCCAGCAGCTCCTATGCACCGGGACAGATTCATCAAGGGTATGGCTACACCTTC. Translating it yields CASSSYAPGQIHQGYGYTF.

This clone was found once. The chain has TRBV5-1 and TRBJ1-6; tentative D call: TRBD1 (6 bases). Deletions cut 7 bases from V and 6 bases from J, with 20 bases between. Germline CDR1 SGHRS, CDR2 YFSETQ. The CDR3 consists of 16 residues. In DNA form, the CDR3 reads TGCGCCAGCTGCCTAGAGCCCGGACAGAGTAATTCACCCCTCCACTTT. Protein sequence: CASCLEPGQSNSPLHF.

V gene TRBV3-1 (or the pseudogene TRBV3-2) combines with J gene TRBJ2-7; possible D gene TRBD2, 6 bases. The CDR3 extends over 15 amino acids. V gave up 0 bases and J gave up 0 bases, with 9 bases separating them. CDR1 is LGHDT and CDR2 is YNNKEL in the germline V gene (reference sequence). CDR3 protein: CASSQDGGISYEQYF. In DNA, the CDR3 is TGTGCCAGCAGCCAAGACGGCGGGATCTCCTACGAGCAGTACTTC.

This chain connects TRBV2 to TRBJ2-1; TRBD2 matches 9 bases. The CDR3 runs 13 residues. V was clipped by 4 bases and J by 11 bases; unmatched bases: 6. Germline CDR1 SNHLY, CDR2 FYNNEI. CDR3 amino acids: CASSVGGRDKQFF. DNA for the CDR3: TGTGCCAGCAGTGTAGGCGGGAGGGATAAGCAGTTCTTC.

The chain joins TRBV19 to TRBJ2-3, with TRBD1 identical over 9 bases. V lost 5 bases to trimming and J lost 4 bases; unmatched junction nucleotides: 13. The germline gives CDR1 LNHDA, CDR2 SQIVND (reference sequence). The CDR3 has 17 residues. In DNA form, the CDR3 reads TGTGCCAGTAGTTCCCCCTCAAACAGGGGGCGGCCAGATACGCAGTATTTT. Protein: CASSSPSNRGRPDTQYF.

The chain has TRBV23-1 and TRBJ2-1; TRBD1 is a possible D gene (5 bases). TRBV23-1 is treated as an ORF (open reading frame) with a function not yet certain. CDR3 length: 17 residues. V dropped 0 bases and J dropped 1 base, with 13 bases sitting between them. CDR3 in amino acids: CASSQSCGPGSYNEQFF. For the CDR3, the DNA is TGCGCCAGCAGTCAATCTTGTGGGCCAGGGTCCTACAATGAGCAGTTCTTC.

The chain has TRBV30 and TRBJ2-7; 8 nucleotides match TRBD1. The CDR3 sequence is 15 residues long. Germline loops: CDR1 GTSNPN, CDR2 SVGIG (reference sequence). The J segment lost 1 base and the V segment lost 4 bases, leaving 9 bases of the junction unmatched. The CDR3 loop reads CAWTTTGVSSYEQYF. The DNA for the CDR3 is TGTGCCTGGACCACGACAGGGGTCTCATCCTACGAGCAGTACTTC.

The V and J genes are TRBV28 and TRBJ1-2; possible D gene TRBD1, 5 bases. The germline V gene encodes CDR1 MDHEN and CDR2 SYDVKM. The CDR3 length is 15 residues. Trimming removed 3 bases from V and 6 bases from J, with 17 bases in between. The CDR3 here is CASSFPTGFKDGYTF. CDR3 DNA sequence: TGTGCCAGCAGTTTCCCCACAGGTTTCAAGGATGGCTACACCTTC.